Below are 21 T cell receptor beta chains sequenced from a single sample in a study of blood T cell repertoires in COVID-19 (dated by TCRdb to between 2020 and 2021). Library creation used the immunoSEQ multiplex PCR assay. TCRdb's version of the immuneACCESS table is confined to in-frame rearrangements and falls short of the full clone set. An unresolved V gene accounts for under half of the shortfall where checked; the remainder is of unknown origin. Present in this sample are over 85,000 clones, 75% to 85% of which were seen just once. 15% to 20% of the sample is held by the ten biggest clonotypes. The sequencing input was peripheral blood. Receptor source: a woman between 55 and 75 years old with acute or convalescent COVID-19.

J is TRBJ2-7 and V is TRBV5-1; D is perhaps TRBD1 (5 bases). Trimming took 2 bases from V and 4 from J, leaving 13 bases between them. The CDR3 extends over 14 amino acids. In germline, CDR1 is SGHRS, CDR2 YFSETQ. CDR3 nucleotides: TGCGCCAGCAGCTTTAATGGGGCGAATTACGAGCAGTACTTC. Its translation is CASSFNGANYEQYF.

The rearrangement joins TRBV27 to TRBJ2-3, with D perhaps matching TRBD1 (5 bases). This CDR3 is built from 15 residues. Germline CDR1 reads MNHEY; CDR2 reads SMNVEV (reference sequence). V was clipped by 0 bases and J by 1 base, with 8 bases between them. CDR3 residues: CASSLSVRGTDTQYF. CDR3 DNA sequence: TGTGCCAGCAGTTTATCGGTCAGGGGCACAGATACGCAGTATTTT.

The chain recombines TRBV9 with TRBJ2-5, with TRBD1 identical over 9 bases. The ends lost 3 bases at V and 5 bases at J; junction bases unmatched: 11. In germline, CDR1 is SGDLS, CDR2 YYNGEE. The CDR3 spans 16 residues. CDR3 sequence reads: CASSEPGTGLGETQYF. CDR3 bases: TGTGCCAGCAGCGAACCCGGGACAGGGTTAGGCGAGACCCAGTACTTC. Combining the CDR3 with reference TRBV9 and TRBJ2-5 gives the whole variable domain DSGVTQTPKHLITATGQRVTLRCSPRSGDLSVYWYQQSLDQGLQFLIQYYNGEERAKGNILERFSAQQFPDLHSELNLSSLELGDSALYFCASSEPGTGLGETQYFGPGTRLLVL.

The chain uses TRBV4-1 and TRBJ1-5; D gene unclear. The germline V gene encodes CDR1 MGHRA and CDR2 YSYEKL. V gave up 0 bases and J gave up 7 bases, with 10 bases separating them. The CDR3 is made up of 14 amino acids. The CDR3 coding sequence is TGCGCCAGCAGCCAAGAGGCCAGAGGGCAGCCCCAGCATTTT. Protein sequence: CASSQEARGQPQHF.

The CDR3 nucleotides are TGTGCCAGCAGCCCGGGGACAGGCACAGATACGCAGTATTTT. This sequence encodes CASSPGTGTDTQYF. The chain has TRBV13 and TRBJ2-3; 7 bases map to TRBD1. Germline trimming cut 5 bases from V and 1 base from J; bases unmatched to any gene: 3. The germline CDR1 and CDR2 sequences are PRHDT and FYEKMQ (reference sequence). There are 14 residues in the CDR3.

This clone has just a few counts. The CDR3 DNA reads TGTGCCAGCAGCCCGCGGGATGATGAGCAGTTCTTC. Protein sequence: CASSPRDDEQFF. V gene TRBV5-6 combines with J gene TRBJ2-1; possibly TRBD2 for D (6 bases). Per the germline V gene, CDR1 is SGHDT and CDR2 is YYEEEE. V shed 4 bases and J shed 8 bases, with 10 bases lying between them. There are 12 residues in the CDR3.

The rearrangement joins TRBV7-2 to TRBJ1-2, with TRBD1 as a possible D gene (5 bases). Per germline, CDR1 SGHTA and CDR2 FQGNSA. The CDR3 totals 14 residues. The V end was cut by 4 bases, the J end by 2 bases, with 11 bases between. The chain's CDR3 is CASSSSGLNYGYTF. The CDR3 DNA reads as TGTGCCAGCAGCTCCTCGGGACTGAACTATGGCTACACCTTC. Full variable domain (remainder filled in from reference TRBV7-2 and TRBJ1-2): GAGVSQSPSNKVTEKGKDVELRCDPISGHTALYWYRQSLGQGLEFLIYFQGNSAPDKSGLPSDRFSAERTGGSVSTLTIQRTQQEDSAVYLCASSSSGLNYGYTFGSGTRLTVV.

The chain is built from TRBV5-6 and TRBJ1-2; D gene ambiguous. The CDR3 is 15 residues long. CDR1 SGHDT and CDR2 YYEEEE come from the germline V gene. The V and J ends lost 3 bases and 3 bases respectively, with 15 bases between them. CDR3 loop: CASSSPLRFDYGYTF. CDR3 bases: TGTGCCAGCAGCTCCCCTCTCAGGTTTGACTATGGCTACACCTTC.

The V and J genes are TRBV7-6 and TRBJ2-3, with a tentative D call TRBD1 (7 bases). Per germline, CDR1 SGHVS and CDR2 FNYEAQ. This CDR3 is built from 18 residues. Trimming took off 5 bases at V and 3 bases at J, with 24 bases between the two ends. The CDR3 reads CASSPGRGARFRTDTQYF. CDR3 nucleotides: TGTGCCAGCAGCCCCGGCAGGGGGGCTCGGTTTCGTACAGATACGCAGTATTTT.

The chain has TRBV25-1 and TRBJ2-5, with D possibly TRBD2 on 7 matching bases. V lost 8 bases and J 2 bases, leaving 18 bases between the germline ends. CDR3 length equals 15 residues. Germline assignment: CDR1 MGHDK and CDR2 SYGVNS. The CDR3 DNA sequence: TGTGCCAGCCTTCAGGCGGGGGCTCGGCAAGAGACCCAGTACTTC. Protein sequence: CASLQAGARQETQYF.

Details on this clone: This same CDR3 is encoded by further DNA sequences in the sample. The V and J genes are TRBV5-1 and TRBJ1-1; D gene unclear. The germline V gene encodes CDR1 SGHRS and CDR2 YFSETQ. Between the trimmed V and J ends, which lost 0 bases and 1 base, there was a span of 10 bases. The length of the CDR3 is 15 residues. As DNA, the CDR3 is TGCGCCAGCAGCTTGGACTCGCGGGGGAACACTGAAGCTTTCTTT. Translated: CASSLDSRGNTEAFF. Full variable domain (remainder filled in from reference TRBV5-1 and TRBJ1-1): KAGVTQTPRYLIKTRGQQVTLSCSPISGHRSVSWYQQTPGQGLQFLFEYFSETQRNKGNFPGRFSGRQFSNSRSEMNVSTLELGDSALYLCASSLDSRGNTEAFFGQGTRLTVV.

The count of this clone is one. J is TRBJ1-1 and V is TRBV7-3; a weak D match, TRBD1 (5 bases). The ends were cut back, 1 base at V and 6 bases at J, with 24 bases in the middle. The CDR3 loop spans 18 amino acids. The germline gives CDR1 SGHTA, CDR2 FQGTGA. The DNA for the CDR3 is TGTGCCAGCAGCTTAAAGGGTCGTGGCGGACAATATCTCCCTGAAGCTTTCTTT. It specifies CASSLKGRGGQYLPEAFF.

This clone was observed a few times. V gene TRBV6-6 combines with J gene TRBJ2-1, with TRBD1 identical over 8 bases. With 9 bases clipped from V and 3 bases from J, the junction kept 4 bases outside the gene matches. Germline CDR1 reads MNHNY; CDR2 reads SVGAGI (reference sequence). The CDR3 spans 13 residues. The DNA for the CDR3 is TGTGCCAGTCAACAGGGGGGCTACAATGAGCAGTTCTTC. It specifies CASQQGGYNEQFF.

This clone has a handful of counts. CDR3 in amino acids: CASSLPTSGGSDTQYF. The CDR3 DNA reads TGTGCCAGCAGCTTGCCTACTAGCGGGGGATCAGATACGCAGTATTTT. V usage is TRBV5-4 and J usage is TRBJ2-3, with 11 bases fitting TRBD2. Germline V gene data show CDR1 as SGHNT and CDR2 as YYREEE (reference sequence). The V gene end was trimmed by 1 base and the J gene end by 4 bases; junction bases not matched to a gene: 5. The CDR3 spans 16 residues.

In DNA form, the CDR3 reads TGTGCCAGCAGCTTAGGAGCGCAGGGCCTTAACTATGGCTACACCTTC. Translating gives CASSLGAQGLNYGYTF. The chain is built from TRBV7-2 and TRBJ1-2; D is perhaps TRBD1 (5 bases). Per the germline V gene, CDR1 is SGHTA and CDR2 is FQGNSA. V lost 1 base and J lost 1, with 13 bases in between. The CDR3 totals 16 residues. Full variable domain (rest looked up from reference TRBV7-2 and TRBJ1-2): GAGVSQSPSNKVTEKGKDVELRCDPISGHTALYWYRQSLGQGLEFLIYFQGNSAPDKSGLPSDRFSAERTGGSVSTLTIQRTQQEDSAVYLCASSLGAQGLNYGYTFGSGTRLTVV.

The chain employs TRBV4-3 and TRBJ2-7; D is unclear. Germline values: CDR1 LGHNA, CDR2 YSLEER. Between the trimmed V and J ends, which lost 2 bases and 2 bases, there was a span of 16 bases. This CDR3 has 16 residues. For the CDR3, the DNA is TGCGCCAGCAGCCAACAACTCGACGGAGTTCCCTACGAGCAGTACTTC. Protein: CASSQQLDGVPYEQYF.

As concerns this clone: The same CDR3 also results from other DNA sequences found in this sample. The chain links TRBV9 to TRBJ2-1; unclear D gene. Germline V lookup: CDR1 SGDLS, CDR2 YYNGEE. Trimming pared 0 bases from V and 6 bases from J, leaving 10 bases between. CDR3 length equals 14 residues. The CDR3: CASSVAGEANEQFF. The CDR3 bases are TGTGCCAGCAGCGTAGCCGGCGAGGCCAATGAGCAGTTCTTC.

There are a few counts of this clone. J is TRBJ1-5 and V is TRBV12-3 or TRBV12-4; the D is unclear. The CDR3 sequence is 13 residues long. V was cut by 2 bases and J by 7 bases, with 9 bases left in between. The CDR3 coding sequence is TGTGCCAGCAGTTTATCCGGTGAGCAGCCCCAGCATTTT. Its translation: CASSLSGEQPQHF.

The chain carries TRBV15 and TRBJ1-1, with no clear D. This CDR3 has 12 residues. In germline, CDR1 is LNHNV, CDR2 YYDKDF (reference sequence). V was clipped by 1 base and J by 3 bases, with 3 bases between them. The CDR3 DNA reads as TGTGCCACCAGCAGAGCCTACACTGAAGCTTTCTTT. Translating it yields CATSRAYTEAFF.

The gene calls are TRBV6-5 and TRBJ1-5, with TRBD1 matching 11 bases. The CDR3 length is 15 residues. The germline V gene has CDR1 MNHEY and CDR2 SVGAGI. With V trimmed by 6 bases and J by 7 bases, 8 bases remained unmatched. The chain's CDR3 is CASSPDRGREQPQHF. CDR3 bases: TGTGCCAGCAGCCCGGACAGGGGGCGCGAACAGCCCCAGCATTTT.

V is TRBV30 and J is TRBJ1-6, with TRBD1 identical over 12 bases. Trimming at V came to 5 bases and at J to 5 bases, leaving 7 bases not matched to a gene. This CDR3 is 16 amino acids long. The germline gives CDR1 GTSNPN, CDR2 SVGIG (reference sequence). The CDR3 loop reads CAWQPGQGADNSPLHF. Written as DNA, the CDR3 is TGTGCCTGGCAACCGGGACAGGGGGCAGATAATTCACCCCTCCACTTT.